Listed below are T cell receptor beta chains from one sample, sequenced in a study of graft-versus-host responses after intestinal transplantation. TCRdb's copy holds only in-frame clones and misses some; the assay was immunoSEQ multiplex PCR. The profile shows some 21,000 clones, 25% to 35% of them singletons. This sample comprised alloreactive CD8+ T cells from a mixed lymphocyte reaction culture, obtained before intestinal transplant. These receptors were obtained from a human patient who received an intestinal transplant. Each CDR3 is given with its conserved first and last residue. A D gene is named only where the DNA matches it firmly. Not every row has a clone size; where given, it reads once, few, many or a size class.

j_call v_call d_call clone_size cdr3_nt cdr3_aa
TRBJ2-7 TRBV4-1 . few TGTGCCAGCAGCCAAGAGCTGGAGTTCTCCTACGAGCAGTACTTC CASSQELEFSYEQYF
TRBJ2-7 TRBV6-6 TRBD2 few TGTGCCAGCAGTTCTAGCGGGAGCGAGCAGTACTTC CASSSSGSEQYF
TRBJ1-4 TRBV4-1 . . TGCGCCAGCAGCCAAGGTGACGCCCAACTGTTTTTT CASSQGDAQLFF
TRBJ1-2 TRBV9 TRBD1 . TGTGCCAGCAGCGCAGGGGACAGGGGAAACTATGGCTACACCTTC CASSAGDRGNYGYTF
TRBJ2-7 TRBV7-2 TRBD1 . TGTGCCAGCAGCTCGGGACAGGGTTTTGACGAGCAGTACTTC CASSSGQGFDEQYF
TRBJ1-1 TRBV7-9 TRBD1 few TGTGCCAGCAGCTTAAACTTGGCAGGGGGCTTCACTGAAGCTTTCTTT CASSLNLAGGFTEAFF
TRBJ2-1 TRBV7-6 TRBD2 . TGTGCCAGCCCCGGGGACGCAGGGACTAGCGGGCGCAATGAGCAGTTCTTC CASPGDAGTSGRNEQFF
TRBJ2-3 TRBV6-5 . few TGTGCCAACTTACCCCGGCTAGCGCCCACAGATACGCAGTATTTT CANLPRLAPTDTQYF
TRBJ2-5 TRBV6-6 . few TGTGCCAGCAGTTACCTTACCCACCAAGAGACCCAGTACTTC CASSYLTHQETQYF
TRBJ2-1 TRBV5-6 TRBD2 . TGTGCCAGCAGCTTGGGGCTCTCGGGAGGTTCCTACAATGAGCAGTTCTTC CASSLGLSGGSYNEQFF
TRBJ2-5 TRBV5-4 . few TGTGCCAGCAGCTTGACAGGGGAGACCCAGTACTTC CASSLTGETQYF
TRBJ2-7 TRBV6-1 . medium-sized TGTGCCAGCAGTGAAAGACAGCTCCCCTCCTACGAGCAGTACTTC CASSERQLPSYEQYF
TRBJ2-7 TRBV6-1 TRBD2 . TGTGCCAGCAGTCCCTTGGCGGGAGGTTCCTACGAGCAGTACTTC CASSPLAGGSYEQYF
TRBJ2-4 TRBV12-5 TRBD2 once TGTGCTAGTGGTCTCCAGCGGGAGTTGGCCAAAAACATTCAGTACTTC CASGLQRELAKNIQYF
TRBJ1-2 TRBV7-9 . few TGTGCCAGCAGCTTATTCGGGCCGCCCAGAGCTAAGATTTATGGCTACACCTTC CASSLFGPPRAKIYGYTF
TRBJ1-3 TRBV29-1 . few TGCAGCGTTGAGGCTATGGGGCGCCTTGGAAACACCATATATTTT CSVEAMGRLGNTIYF
TRBJ2-7 TRBV5-5 . few TGTGCCAGCAGCCCCAAGCCGTTACAGGTCTTAAGCTACGAGCAGTACTTC CASSPKPLQVLSYEQYF
TRBJ2-7 TRBV12-5 . . TGTGCTAGTGGACCCCGGGACAGCCCGGGGGACGAGCAGTACTTC CASGPRDSPGDEQYF
TRBJ1-6 TRBV7-3 . once TGTGCCAGCAGGACTACAGACAGTTTGTTCTTTAATTCACCCCTCCACTTT CASRTTDSLFFNSPLHF
TRBJ1-5 TRBV4-1 . . TGCGCCAGCAGATCCACTTTCGTCTATAGCAATCAGCCCCAGCATTTT CASRSTFVYSNQPQHF
TRBJ2-1 TRBV11-3 . . TGTGCCAGCAGCTCCCTAGCCGGGAGAACCTACAATGAGCAGTTCTTC CASSSLAGRTYNEQFF
TRBJ2-7 TRBV19 TRBD2 once TGTGCCAGTAGCCCGGGACTAGCAATCTACGAGCAGTACTTC CASSPGLAIYEQYF
TRBJ2-3 TRBV11-1 TRBD2 . TGTGCCAGCAGCTCGTTACTAGCGGGGGATATTTATACGCAGTATTTT CASSSLLAGDIYTQYF
TRBJ2-1 TRBV15 . . TGTGCCACCAGCAGCACACTACCGGGACTTTCCAATCGCGAGCAGTTCTTC CATSSTLPGLSNREQFF
TRBJ2-1 TRBV6-1 TRBD2 . TGTGCCAGCAGTGAGGGGCTAGCGGGGGCTTTGGATGAGCAGTTCTTC CASSEGLAGALDEQFF
TRBJ2-3 TRBV4-1 TRBD2 . TGCGCCAGCAGCCAAGTCGGAGGGAGGGAAAGAGATACGCAGTATTTT CASSQVGGRERDTQYF
TRBJ2-7 TRBV7-6 . few TGTGCCAGCAGCTTAAATGCAGGGCGGGAGCAGTACTTC CASSLNAGREQYF
TRBJ2-2 TRBV27 . few TGTGCCACCTCAGGGACCAACACCGGGGAGCTGTTTTTT CATSGTNTGELFF
TRBJ2-6 TRBV4-1 . few TGCGCCAGCAGCCACAACTCTGGGGCCAACGTCCTGACTTTC CASSHNSGANVLTF
TRBJ1-3 TRBV7-6 . medium-sized TGTGCCAGCAGCTCAACAGGGCCTGGAAACACCATATATTTT CASSSTGPGNTIYF
TRBJ2-2 TRBV10-1 . medium-sized TGCGCCAGCAGTGACTTTAGCAAAGCGAACACCGGGGAGCTGTTTTTT CASSDFSKANTGELFF
TRBJ2-7 TRBV10-2 . few TGCGCCAGCAGGGGGGGCAGTTCCTACGAGCAGTACTTC CASRGGSSYEQYF
TRBJ1-2 TRBV4-1 . few TGCGCCAGCAGCCATACCCAGGACATCTTTAACTATGGCTACACCTTC CASSHTQDIFNYGYTF
TRBJ1-5 TRBV7-6 . few TGTGCCAGCAGCTGGGGGCCCCACAATCAGCCCCAGCATTTT CASSWGPHNQPQHF
TRBJ2-7 TRBV11-3 . . TGTGCCAGCAGCTTAGAGCTCGGTGAGCAGTACTTC CASSLELGEQYF
TRBJ1-1 TRBV6-5 . . TGTGCCAGCAGTTACCACGGGGGGATGAACACTGAAGCTTTCTTT CASSYHGGMNTEAFF
TRBJ1-1 TRBV6-6 . . TGTGCCAGCAGTTACCGGTCGGGGACCACTGAAGCTTTCTTT CASSYRSGTTEAFF
TRBJ2-1 TRBV29-1 . . TGCAGCGTTTACAGGGCCAATGAGCAGTTCTTC CSVYRANEQFF
TRBJ2-2 TRBV5-7 TRBD1 . TGTGCCAGCAGCTCCCGGGACAGGGGGCCAAACGGGGAGCTGTTTTTT CASSSRDRGPNGELFF
TRBJ2-5 TRBV28 TRBD2 . TGTGCCAGCAGTTTAGGGGCCGAGGGACTAGCGGGAGGGACACAAGAGACCCAGTACTTC CASSLGAEGLAGGTQETQYF
TRBJ2-1 TRBV28 . . TGTGCCAGCAGTGCGACGGAGGATTACAATGAGCAGTTCTTC CASSATEDYNEQFF
TRBJ1-1 TRBV28 . . TGTGCCAGCAGTTTAAATCTAGATATGAACACTGAAGCTTTCTTT CASSLNLDMNTEAFF
TRBJ1-6 TRBV6-1 TRBD1 few TGTGCCAGCAGTACATGGGACAGAACCAATTCACCCCTCCACTTT CASSTWDRTNSPLHF
TRBJ2-1 TRBV6-1 . few TGTGCCAGTACTCATAATGCCAATGAGCAGTTCTTC CASTHNANEQFF
TRBJ2-1 TRBV10-3 TRBD1 . TGTGCCATCAGTGAGTCGACAGGGGACCCCAATGAGCAGTTCTTC CAISESTGDPNEQFF
TRBJ1-1 TRBV4-1 . few TGCGCCAGCAGCCAAGTTCCCCACCCAGCGGGGAACACTGAAGCTTTCTTT CASSQVPHPAGNTEAFF
TRBJ2-1 TRBV7-9 . . TGTGCCAGCAGCTTATCGGCTGGCTCCTACAATGAGCAGTTCTTC CASSLSAGSYNEQFF
TRBJ2-1 TRBV6-6 . . TGTGCCAGCAGTTACTCGTTTAGGGGACCACAGTTCTTC CASSYSFRGPQFF
TRBJ2-7 TRBV6-1 TRBD2 . TGTGCCAGCAGTTTGGCTAGCGGCTCCTACGAGCAGTACTTC CASSLASGSYEQYF
TRBJ2-2 TRBV28 . medium-sized TGTGCCAGCAGCCTGGACGGCTACACCGGGGAGCTGTTTTTT CASSLDGYTGELFF
TRBJ2-1 TRBV4-2 TRBD2 . TGTGCCAGCAGCCGCCCGGGACTAGCGGGAGGGGAGAAGGTTAATGAGCAGTTCTTC CASSRPGLAGGEKVNEQFF
TRBJ2-1 TRBV7-6 . . TGTGCCAGCAGCTTACGTGGCGATGAGCAGTTCTTC CASSLRGDEQFF